What follows is one T cell receptor beta chain and its context. The data were obtained in a study of OX40 agonist ivuxolimab in advanced cancers. The repertoire was sequenced with immunoSEQ multiplex PCR; TCRdb's copy has only in-frame clones and lacks some. The sample has around 18,000 clones; 83% are singletons. The CDR3 is 12 amino acids. CDR1 and CDR2 (germline): MNHEY, SVGAGI. V dropped 8 bases and J dropped 1 base, with 8 bases sitting between them. Specimen: CD4+ or CD8+ T cells sorted from blood, collected in a trial of the OX40 agonist ivuxolimab. This clonotype originated in an adult with an advanced solid tumor such as melanoma, head and neck, liver or kidney cancer. This chain connects TRBV6-5 to TRBJ1-1; D not resolved. The CDR3 region is CASQLGNTEAFF. The CDR3 DNA follows: TGTGCCAGCCAATTGGGGAACACTGAAGCTTTCTTT.